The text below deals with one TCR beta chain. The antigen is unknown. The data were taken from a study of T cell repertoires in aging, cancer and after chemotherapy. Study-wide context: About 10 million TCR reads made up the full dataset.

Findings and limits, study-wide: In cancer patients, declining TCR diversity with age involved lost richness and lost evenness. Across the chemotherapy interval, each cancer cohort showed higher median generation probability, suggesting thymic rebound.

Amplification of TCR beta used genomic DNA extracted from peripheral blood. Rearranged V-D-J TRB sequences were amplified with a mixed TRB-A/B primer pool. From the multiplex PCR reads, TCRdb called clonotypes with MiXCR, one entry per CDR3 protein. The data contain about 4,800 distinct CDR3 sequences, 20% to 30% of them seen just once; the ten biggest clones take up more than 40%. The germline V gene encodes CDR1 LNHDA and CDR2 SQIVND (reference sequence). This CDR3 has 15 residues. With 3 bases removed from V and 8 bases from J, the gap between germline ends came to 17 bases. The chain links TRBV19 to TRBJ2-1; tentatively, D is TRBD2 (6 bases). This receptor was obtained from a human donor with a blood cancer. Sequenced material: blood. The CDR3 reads CASSIVVGRRDEQFF. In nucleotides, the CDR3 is TGTGCCAGTAGTATTGTGGTGGGCCGGAGGGATGAGCAGTTCTTC.